This TCR beta chain was captured in a study of shared clonotypes between healthy human individuals (dated by TCRdb to the early 2020s). Study-wide context: A few men and a couple of women, aged 18 to 49 years, made up the cohort. Different laboratories and diverse techniques were used to prepare libraries and sequence TCR repertoires, to increase sequencing depth and limit assay-specific biases. Leukapheresis yielded between about 0.85 and 10 billion PBMCs per donor. The study deeply sequenced blood TCR repertoires of about five healthy adults to estimate repertoire size and the extent of clonotype sharing between individuals. For each donor, CD4 naive and CD4 memory were each run on three plates, CD8 naive on two plates, and CD8 memory on one plate.

What the research found in general, with its limitations: The genetic and exposure-history diversity represented was limited by the small number of donors. Naive subsets generally had larger estimated clonotype richness than memory subsets did. Clonotypes shared by all four sorted-subset donors showed higher generation probabilities than non-shared clonotypes. Pairwise subsampling led to the expectation that sequencing depth would affect the degree of clonotype sharing among donors. When a few donors were compared, the shared fraction of clonotypes was roughly 4.8% for naive CD4, less than 4% for naive CD8, about 2.5% for memory CD4, and less than 0.45% for memory CD8. Rarefaction of sorted-subset datasets indicated incomplete sequencing despite the large sequencing depth. Sampling was restricted to blood, and TCR repertoires in tissue are likely to differ from TCR repertoires in blood.

In the germline V gene, CDR1 corresponds to SGDLS and CDR2 to YYNGEE. V gives up 0 bases and J gives up 2 bases, and the segment between their germline ends measures 11 bases. The CDR3 measures 15 amino acids from cysteine to phenylalanine. Only the CDR3 DNA stays, 45 bases, in frame from base 1. Donors were healthy HIV-negative adults with no recently reported acute infections or vaccinations. All donors were Caucasian adults living in Nashville, Tennessee, USA. Magnetic negative selection was used to enrich CD4+ T cells, after which naive cells were positively selected on CD45RA and the negative fraction became the memory subset. Blood was obtained by leukapheresis, after which PBMCs were separated by Ficoll-Histopaque density gradient centrifugation and cryopreserved in liquid nitrogen vapor phase. Analytical flow cytometry was used to check the purity and quantity of every magnetically sorted T cell population. Genomic DNA was isolated from every sorted fraction and measured by UV absorbance on a Nanodrop 2000c.

Using the deep immunoSEQ assay, TCR CDR3 regions were amplified from genomic DNA by multiplex PCR. Extracted genomic DNA from each cell subset was distributed evenly across all wells of several immunoSEQ 96-well plates, and each plate was treated as a replicate. Each replicate PCR for sorted subsets received about 210 ng genomic DNA, equal to roughly 29,000 T cell genomes. Purified libraries were measured with a Qubit 3.0 fluorometer, size-checked on a Bioanalyzer 2100, and measured again with the KAPA Library Quantification kit. Every immunoSEQ 96-well plate was sequenced on a dedicated single-read 150-cycle Illumina NextSeq 550 flow cell. Under the source paper's analysis protocol: Because the immunoSEQ output included only junctional sequences and no quality scores, the filtering could not be the same as the filtering used for full-length reads. To assign V/J genes and CDR3, sequences were annotated against IMGT germline references using PyIR, a Python wrapper for IgBLAST v1.9. Reads were removed for weak V/J assignments (E-value above 1e-6), missing CDR3, stop codons, out-of-frame junctions, or ambiguous translated residues. V3J clonotypes were defined by identical inferred V gene, J gene, and CDR3 amino acid sequence. The percentage overlap between two repertoires was calculated by dividing the number of shared unique clonotypes by the size of the smaller repertoire. Three approaches were used to assess repertoire richness: RTK rarefaction, the Chao1 estimator, and Recon v2.1 estimates of unobserved clonotypes. Generation probabilities for all TCRbeta clonotypes obtained by the gDNA method from a handful of donors were computed using OLGA. Sourced from immuneACCESS, this table was stored by TCRdb with only in-frame sequences that have V and J called. A share of the clones is absent; for the studies checked, an unresolved V gene accounts for under half, and the remainder has no known explanation. D and trimming were read from the DNA, whereas the V and J calls and clone size are those reported in that table. The sample yields 1.5 million to 1.9 million clones; 95% to 99% were counted once. 0.4% to 0.45% of the sample is held by the ten biggest clonotypes.

Worth noting for this clone: No antigen is known for it. No base-level quality is on record; no much larger clone is a single base apart.

The clonotype was recovered from a man under 40 in good health. The sequence is built from TRBV9 and TRBJ2-5, with no confident D gene call. Specimen: naive CD4+ T cells sorted from blood. The cell subset or site label, read with the paper, signifies: CD45RA+ positively selected. The CDR3 sequence is CASSVDSMTQETQYF. Read as DNA, the sequence is TGTGCCAGCAGCGTAGACTCTATGACTCAAGAGACCCAGTACTTC.